This is a list of T cell receptor beta chains from one sample in a study of neurological immune-mediated disorders. Via MiXCR, TCRdb re-called the 5' RACE reads, giving one row per CDR3 protein. Of 130,000 or so distinct CDR3 sequences in the sample, roughly 3.2% are singletons; the top ten hold 1.3%. Material: PBMCs. The source is a woman aged 25 to 39 with multiple sclerosis. The CDR3 runs from the conserved cysteine through the conserved F or W. The D gene is left open where the match is weak. Not all rows give a size; the values are once, few, many and, for expanded clones, a class.

v_call,j_call,clone_size,d_call,cdr3_nt,cdr3_aa
TRBV29-1,TRBJ2-7,many,.,TGCAGCGCGACCGCAGCAGGGGCTAGATTAATTTACGAGCAGTACTTC,CSATAAGARLIYEQYF
TRBV4-2,TRBJ2-3,many,TRBD2,TGTGCCAGTCAGGGACTAGCGGGAGTCGCAGATACGCAGTATTTT,CASQGLAGVADTQYF
TRBV6-5,TRBJ2-5,many,.,TGTGCCAGCAGTTACCCGGGGAAAGAGACCCAGTACTTC,CASSYPGKETQYF
TRBV5-8,TRBJ2-7,many,.,TGTGCCAGCAGCCCCATCCATGGGGAGCAGTACTTC,CASSPIHGEQYF
TRBV6-6,TRBJ1-6,many,.,TGTGCCAGCAGTCCCACTGGGGGGAATTCACCCCTCCACTTT,CASSPTGGNSPLHF
TRBV20-1,TRBJ2-1,many,.,TGCAGTGCTAGAATGGATAATGAGCAGTTCTTC,CSARMDNEQFF
TRBV12-3/TRBV12-4,TRBJ1-2,many,.,TGTGCCAGCAGTTTATCTGACCATGGCTACACCTTC,CASSLSDHGYTF
TRBV10-3,TRBJ1-1,many,.,TGTGCCATCAGGGGGAGTACTGAAGCTTTCTTT,CAIRGSTEAFF
TRBV12-3/TRBV12-4,TRBJ1-5,many,.,TGTGCCAGCAGCCTAATGGGTAATCAGCCCCAGCATTTT,CASSLMGNQPQHF
TRBV7-2,TRBJ2-3,many,.,TGTGCCAGCAGCTTACGGGCTAGCTTGAGCACAGATACGCAGTATTTT,CASSLRASLSTDTQYF
TRBV20-1,TRBJ1-1,many,.,TGCAGTGCTAGAAGCGGGGGCGCGGGCACTGAAGCTTTCTTT,CSARSGGAGTEAFF
TRBV27,TRBJ2-1,many,.,TGTGCCAGCAGTTTGCTCCCGGGGAATGAGCAGTTCTTC,CASSLLPGNEQFF
TRBV20-1,TRBJ1-2,many,TRBD1,TGCAGTGCTAGAGATGAACCGGGACAGGGGGGTTATGGCTACACCTTC,CSARDEPGQGGYGYTF
TRBV7-2,TRBJ2-7,many,TRBD1,TGTGCCAGCAGCTTATGGAGGACAGGGGTAGGGCTTTCCTACGAGCAGTACTTC,CASSLWRTGVGLSYEQYF
TRBV30,TRBJ1-1,few,.,TGTGCCTGGAGAAGGGGTGACAGGTTGAACACTGAAGCTTTCTTT,CAWRRGDRLNTEAFF
TRBV7-2,TRBJ2-7,many,.,TGTGCCAGCAGCTTAGACTCCGATGCAGCCTACGAGCAGTACTTC,CASSLDSDAAYEQYF
TRBV11-2,TRBJ1-1,many,.,TGTGCCAGCACCGAGGGGGTGGGGACTGAAGCTTTCTTT,CASTEGVGTEAFF
TRBV20-1,TRBJ1-1,many,.,TGCAGTGCCCCTCCCGGCGATAGGAACACTGAAGCTTTCTTT,CSAPPGDRNTEAFF
TRBV5-1,TRBJ2-2,many,.,TGCGCCAGCACTGTCGGCAGACCCAATACCGGGGAGCTGTTTTTT,CASTVGRPNTGELFF
TRBV10-3,TRBJ2-5,many,TRBD2,TGTGCCATCACCCCGGGACTAGATGTGACCCAGTACTTC,CAITPGLDVTQYF
TRBV9,TRBJ2-1,many,TRBD2,TGTGCCAGCAGCTCCCCCCTCCTAGCGGGCTCCTACAATGAGCAGTTCTTC,CASSSPLLAGSYNEQFF
TRBV30,TRBJ1-1,many,.,TGTGCCTGGAGTGTAGCCGCTCCTATTGGAGCTTTCTTT,CAWSVAAPIGAFF
TRBV7-9,TRBJ1-1,many,.,TGTGCCAGCAGCCCCACATTATTGAACACTGAAGCTTTCTTT,CASSPTLLNTEAFF
TRBV30,TRBJ1-1,few,.,TGTGCCTGGAGAGGGGCAGGCACTGAAGCTTTCTTT,CAWRGAGTEAFF
TRBV29-1,TRBJ2-7,many,.,TGCAGCGTTTTGGGGGGCCACGAGCAGTACTTC,CSVLGGHEQYF
TRBV20-1,TRBJ2-7,many,TRBD2,TGCAGTGCTAGAGATCTTTTGGCGGGAGTTTCCTACGAGCAGTACTTC,CSARDLLAGVSYEQYF
TRBV10-1,TRBJ2-7,.,TRBD1,TGCGCCAGCAGTGAACGGACAGGGGGCGGCTACGAGCAGTACTTC,CASSERTGGGYEQYF